Listed below are T cell receptor beta chains from one sample, sequenced in a study of blood T cell repertoires in COVID-19. Generated by immunoSEQ multiplex PCR, the TCRdb table keeps only in-frame clones and is missing some. Here the sample spans 45,000 to 60,000 clones, 80% to 90% being singletons. The material sequenced was peripheral blood. The receptor source for this set is a human donor in a cohort sampled during active COVID-19. Both conserved end residues are part of each CDR3. The D gene is left open where the match is weak. Rows give clone size only sometimes, using once, few, many, or a class for an expanded clone.

NA once 14 TRBJ2-7 TRBV21-1 CASSRGQSSYEQYF TGTGCCAGCAGCAGAGGACAGAGCTCCTACGAGCAGTACTTC
NA NA 15 TRBJ2-6 TRBV28 CASSLAGDGANVLTF TGTGCCAGCAGTTTAGCAGGGGATGGGGCCAACGTCCTGACTTTC
NA NA 16 TRBJ2-3 TRBV18 CASSLTAPGASDTQYF TGTGCCAGCTCACTAACCGCGCCAGGGGCTTCGGATACGCAGTATTTT
TRBD2 NA 18 TRBJ2-4 TRBV7-2 CASSFPGGRERVKNIQYF TGTGCCAGCAGCTTTCCCGGGGGGAGGGAAAGAGTCAAAAACATTCAGTACTTC
TRBD1 NA 16 TRBJ2-7 TRBV10-3 CAISEVGQGTSYEQYF TGTGCCATCAGTGAGGTGGGACAGGGAACCTCCTACGAGCAGTACTTC
NA NA 13 TRBJ2-1 TRBV5-4 CASSFRGADEQFF TGTGCCAGCAGCTTTCGGGGGGCCGATGAGCAGTTCTTC
NA NA 13 TRBJ2-2 TRBV30 CAWSVVRTGELFF TGTGCCTGGAGCGTAGTGAGAACCGGGGAGCTGTTTTTT
NA NA 15 TRBJ2-7 TRBV7-2 CASSLTDGYSYEQYF TGTGCCAGCAGCTTAACAGACGGCTACTCCTACGAGCAGTACTTC
TRBD1 NA 15 TRBJ2-7 TRBV9 CASSTTGGGSYEQYF TGTGCCAGCAGCACAACAGGGGGCGGCTCCTACGAGCAGTACTTC
TRBD1 NA 16 TRBJ1-1 TRBV4-1 CASSQPGQRVNTEAFF TGCGCCAGCAGCCAACCGGGACAGAGAGTGAACACTGAAGCTTTCTTT